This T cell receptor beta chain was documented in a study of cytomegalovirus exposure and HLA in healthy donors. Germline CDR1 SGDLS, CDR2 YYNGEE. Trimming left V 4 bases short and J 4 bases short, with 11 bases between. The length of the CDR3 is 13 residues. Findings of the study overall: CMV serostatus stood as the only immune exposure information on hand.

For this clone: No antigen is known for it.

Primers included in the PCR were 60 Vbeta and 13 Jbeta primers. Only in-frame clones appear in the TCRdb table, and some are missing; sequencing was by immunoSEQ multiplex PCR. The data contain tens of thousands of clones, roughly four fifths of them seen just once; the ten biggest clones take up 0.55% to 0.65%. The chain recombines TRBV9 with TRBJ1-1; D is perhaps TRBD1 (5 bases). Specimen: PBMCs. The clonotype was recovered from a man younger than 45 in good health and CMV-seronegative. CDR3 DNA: TGTGCCAGCAGCTGGGGGGAAATCACTGAAGCTTTCTTT. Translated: CASSWGEITEAFF.